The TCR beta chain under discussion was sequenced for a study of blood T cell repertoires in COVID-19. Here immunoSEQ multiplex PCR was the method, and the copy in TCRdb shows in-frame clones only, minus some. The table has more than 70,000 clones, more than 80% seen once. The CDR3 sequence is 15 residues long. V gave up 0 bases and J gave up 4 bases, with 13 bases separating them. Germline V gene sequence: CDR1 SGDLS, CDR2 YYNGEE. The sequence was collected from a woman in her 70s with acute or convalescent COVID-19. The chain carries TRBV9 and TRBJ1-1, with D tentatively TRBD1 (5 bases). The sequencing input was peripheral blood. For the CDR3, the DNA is TGTGCCAGCAGCGTAGCGGGGCAGGGAGGCACTGAAGCTTTCTTT. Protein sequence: CASSVAGQGGTEAFF.